This TCR beta chain was sequenced during a study of identical twins. Looked up from germline, CDR1 is MNHEY and CDR2 is SVGAGI. The V gene end was trimmed by 4 bases and the J gene end by 2 bases; junction bases not matched to a gene: 4. The CDR3 contains 14 residues. This clonotype was detected many times. TCRdb re-derived calls from the 5' RACE reads in MiXCR, one entry per CDR3 protein. The sample includes around 480,000 distinct CDR3 sequences, around 15% of them seen just once. This sample was shared with a second study, whose subject was yellow fever vaccine responses in identical twins.

Sequencing was performed on CD4+ T cells sorted from blood. This TCR derives from a woman aged 18-29 years in good health. The chain links TRBV6-5 to TRBJ2-7, with 8 bases identical to TRBD2. CDR3 in amino acids: CASSFGLAAYEQYF. The CDR3, as DNA: TGTGCCAGCAGTTTTGGACTAGCCGCCTACGAGCAGTACTTC.